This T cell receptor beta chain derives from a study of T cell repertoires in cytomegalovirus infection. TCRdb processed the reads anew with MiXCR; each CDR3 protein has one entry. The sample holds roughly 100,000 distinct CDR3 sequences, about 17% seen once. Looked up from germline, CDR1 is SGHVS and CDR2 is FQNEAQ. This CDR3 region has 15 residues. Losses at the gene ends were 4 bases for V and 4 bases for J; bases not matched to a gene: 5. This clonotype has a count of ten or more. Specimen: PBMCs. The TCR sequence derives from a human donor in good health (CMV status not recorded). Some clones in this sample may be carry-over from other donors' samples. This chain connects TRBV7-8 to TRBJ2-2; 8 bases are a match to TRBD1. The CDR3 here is CASSWTRGPTGELFF. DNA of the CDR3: TGTGCCAGCAGCTGGACCAGGGGGCCCACCGGGGAGCTGTTTTTT.